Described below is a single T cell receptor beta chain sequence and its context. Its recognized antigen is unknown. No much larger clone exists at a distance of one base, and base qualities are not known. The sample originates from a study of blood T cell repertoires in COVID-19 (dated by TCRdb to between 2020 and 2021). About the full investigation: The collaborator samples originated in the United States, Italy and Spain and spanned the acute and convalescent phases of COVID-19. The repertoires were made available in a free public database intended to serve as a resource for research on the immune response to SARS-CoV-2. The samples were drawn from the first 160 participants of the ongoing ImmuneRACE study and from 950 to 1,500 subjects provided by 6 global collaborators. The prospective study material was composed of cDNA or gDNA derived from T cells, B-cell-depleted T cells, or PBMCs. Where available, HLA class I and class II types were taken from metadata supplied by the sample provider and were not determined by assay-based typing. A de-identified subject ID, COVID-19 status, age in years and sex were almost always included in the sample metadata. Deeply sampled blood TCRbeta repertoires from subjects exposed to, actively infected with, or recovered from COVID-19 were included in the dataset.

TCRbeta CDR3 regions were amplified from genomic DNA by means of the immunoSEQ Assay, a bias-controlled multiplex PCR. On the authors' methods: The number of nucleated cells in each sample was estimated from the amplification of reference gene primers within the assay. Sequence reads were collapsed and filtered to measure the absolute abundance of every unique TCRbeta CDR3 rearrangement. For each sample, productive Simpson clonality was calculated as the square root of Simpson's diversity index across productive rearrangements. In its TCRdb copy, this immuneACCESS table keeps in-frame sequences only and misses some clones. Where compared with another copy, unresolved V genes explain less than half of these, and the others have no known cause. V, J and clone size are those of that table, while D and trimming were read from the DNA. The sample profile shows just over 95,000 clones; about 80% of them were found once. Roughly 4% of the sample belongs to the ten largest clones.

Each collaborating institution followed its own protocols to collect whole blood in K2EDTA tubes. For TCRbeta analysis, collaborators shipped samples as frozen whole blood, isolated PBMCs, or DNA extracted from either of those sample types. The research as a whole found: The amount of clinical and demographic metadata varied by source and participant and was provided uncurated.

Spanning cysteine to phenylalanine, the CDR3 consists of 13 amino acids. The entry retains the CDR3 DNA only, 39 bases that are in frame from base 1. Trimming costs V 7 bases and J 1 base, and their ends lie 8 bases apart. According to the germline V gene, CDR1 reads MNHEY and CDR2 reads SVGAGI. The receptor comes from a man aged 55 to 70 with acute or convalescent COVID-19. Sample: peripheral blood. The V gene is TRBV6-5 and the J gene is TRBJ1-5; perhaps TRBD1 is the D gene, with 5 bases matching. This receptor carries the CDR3 CASKQDSNQPQHF. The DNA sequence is TGTGCCAGCAAACAGGACAGCAATCAGCCCCAGCATTTT.